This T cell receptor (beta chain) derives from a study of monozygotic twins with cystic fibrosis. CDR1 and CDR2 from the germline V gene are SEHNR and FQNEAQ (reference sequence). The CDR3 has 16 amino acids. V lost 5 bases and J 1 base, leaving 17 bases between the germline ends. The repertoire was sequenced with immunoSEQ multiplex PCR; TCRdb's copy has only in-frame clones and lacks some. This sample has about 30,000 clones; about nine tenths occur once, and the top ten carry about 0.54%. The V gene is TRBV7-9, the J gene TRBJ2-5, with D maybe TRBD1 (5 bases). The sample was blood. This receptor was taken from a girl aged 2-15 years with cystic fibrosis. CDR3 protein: CASSKTLTQAQETQYF. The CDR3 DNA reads TGTGCCAGCAGCAAGACCCTCACACAGGCCCAAGAGACCCAGTACTTC.